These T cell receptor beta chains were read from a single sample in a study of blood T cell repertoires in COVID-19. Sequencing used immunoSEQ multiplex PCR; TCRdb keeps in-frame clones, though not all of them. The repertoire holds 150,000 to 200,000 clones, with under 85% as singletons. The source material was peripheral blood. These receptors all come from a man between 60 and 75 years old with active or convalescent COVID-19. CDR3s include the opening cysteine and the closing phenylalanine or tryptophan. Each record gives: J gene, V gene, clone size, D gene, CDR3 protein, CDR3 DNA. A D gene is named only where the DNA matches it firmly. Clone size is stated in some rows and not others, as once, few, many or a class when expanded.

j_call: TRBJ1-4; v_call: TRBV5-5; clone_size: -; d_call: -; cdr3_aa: CASLSMGGGNEKLFF; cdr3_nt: TGTGCCAGCCTCTCTATGGGGGGGGGCAATGAAAAACTGTTTTTT
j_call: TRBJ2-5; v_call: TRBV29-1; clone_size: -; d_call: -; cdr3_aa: CSAAGPGTQYF; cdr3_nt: TGCAGCGCCGCCGGTCCCGGTACCCAGTACTTC
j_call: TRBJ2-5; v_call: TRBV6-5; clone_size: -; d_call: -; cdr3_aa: CASQRETQYF; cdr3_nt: TGTGCCAGCCAGCGAGAGACCCAGTACTTC
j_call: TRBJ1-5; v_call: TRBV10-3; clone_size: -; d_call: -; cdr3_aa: CAISPGPAGNQPQHF; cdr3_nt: TGTGCCATCAGTCCAGGCCCGGCCGGCAATCAGCCCCAGCATTTT
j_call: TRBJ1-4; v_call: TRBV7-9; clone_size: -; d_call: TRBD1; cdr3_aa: CASSSIAGQGLNEKLFF; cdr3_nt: TGTGCCAGCAGCTCAATAGCCGGACAGGGGTTGAATGAAAAACTGTTTTTT
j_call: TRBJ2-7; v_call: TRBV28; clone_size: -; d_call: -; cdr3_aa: CASSEPGTYEQYF; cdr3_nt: TGTGCCAGCAGTGAGCCCGGGACCTACGAGCAGTACTTC
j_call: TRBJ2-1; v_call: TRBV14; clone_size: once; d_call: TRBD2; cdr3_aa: CASSRTSGSSNEQFF; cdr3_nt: TGTGCCAGCAGCCGGACTAGCGGGAGTTCGAATGAGCAGTTCTTC
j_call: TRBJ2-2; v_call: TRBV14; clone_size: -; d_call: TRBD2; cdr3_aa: CASSQLSLAAAGELFF; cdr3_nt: TGTGCCAGCAGCCAACTGAGTCTAGCGGCCGCCGGGGAGCTGTTTTTT
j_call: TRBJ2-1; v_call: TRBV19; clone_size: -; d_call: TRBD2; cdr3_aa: CASSIREGEQFF; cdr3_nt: TGTGCCAGTAGTATCCGGGAGGGTGAGCAGTTCTTC
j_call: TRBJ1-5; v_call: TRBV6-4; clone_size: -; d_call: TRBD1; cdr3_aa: CASLDREGGNSNQPQHF; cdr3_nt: TGTGCCAGCCTGGACAGGGAGGGCGGGAATAGCAATCAGCCCCAGCATTTT
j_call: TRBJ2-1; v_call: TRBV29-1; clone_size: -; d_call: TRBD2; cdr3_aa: CSVEEPPTSGYYNEQFF; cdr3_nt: TGCAGCGTTGAAGAACCCCCGACTAGCGGGTATTACAATGAGCAGTTCTTC
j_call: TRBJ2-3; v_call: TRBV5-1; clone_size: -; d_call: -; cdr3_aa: CASSIGRESDTQYF; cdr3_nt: TGCGCCAGCAGCATAGGGCGGGAATCAGATACGCAGTATTTT
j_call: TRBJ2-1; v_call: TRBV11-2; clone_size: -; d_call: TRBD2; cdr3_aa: CASSRSGTSGKEFF; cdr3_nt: TGTGCCAGCAGCCGTTCCGGGACTAGCGGTAAAGAGTTCTTC
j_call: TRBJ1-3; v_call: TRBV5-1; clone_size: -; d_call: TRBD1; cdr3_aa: CASSPGTVWNTIYF; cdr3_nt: TGCGCCAGCAGCCCTGGGACAGTGTGGAACACCATATATTTT
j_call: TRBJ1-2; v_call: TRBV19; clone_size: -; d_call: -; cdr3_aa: CASSPRMLANYGYTF; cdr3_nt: TGTGCCAGTAGTCCGAGGATGCTAGCTAACTATGGCTACACCTTC
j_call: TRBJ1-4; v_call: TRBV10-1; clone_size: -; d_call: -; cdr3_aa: CASDPAGGNEKLFF; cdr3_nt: TGCGCCAGCGACCCTGCCGGAGGCAATGAAAAACTGTTTTTT
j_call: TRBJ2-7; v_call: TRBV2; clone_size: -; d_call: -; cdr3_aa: CASSPPGDHEQYF; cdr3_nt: TGTGCCAGCAGCCCCCCAGGGGATCACGAGCAGTACTTC
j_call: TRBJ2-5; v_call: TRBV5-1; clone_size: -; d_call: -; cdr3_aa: CASSNSGSRGETQYF; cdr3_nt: TGCGCCAGCAGCAATAGCGGTTCCCGGGGGGAGACCCAGTACTTC
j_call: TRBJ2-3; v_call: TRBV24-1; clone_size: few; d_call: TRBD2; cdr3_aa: CATSDRGLAGDTQYF; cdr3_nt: TGTGCCACCAGTGACCGGGGACTAGCGGGAGATACGCAGTATTTT
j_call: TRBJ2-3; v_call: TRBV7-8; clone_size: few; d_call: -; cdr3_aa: CASRRAWGTDTQYF; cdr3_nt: TGTGCCAGCAGGAGGGCTTGGGGCACAGATACGCAGTATTTT
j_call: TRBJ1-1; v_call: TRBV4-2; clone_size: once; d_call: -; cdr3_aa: CASSHPPGIREAFF; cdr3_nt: TGTGCCAGCAGCCATCCCCCAGGAATAAGAGAAGCTTTCTTT
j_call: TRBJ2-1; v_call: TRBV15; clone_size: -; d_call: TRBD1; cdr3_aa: CATSPGQGEQNEQFF; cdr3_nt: TGTGCCACCAGCCCAGGACAGGGGGAACAAAATGAGCAGTTCTTC
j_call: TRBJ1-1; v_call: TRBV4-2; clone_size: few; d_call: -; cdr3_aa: CASSQGTENTEAFF; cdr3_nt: TGTGCCAGCAGCCAAGGGACAGAGAACACTGAAGCTTTCTTT
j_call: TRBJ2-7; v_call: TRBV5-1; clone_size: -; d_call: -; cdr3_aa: CASSLGGQGLGEQYF; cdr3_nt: TGCGCCAGCAGCTTGGGGGGCCAGGGCCTGGGGGAGCAGTACTTC
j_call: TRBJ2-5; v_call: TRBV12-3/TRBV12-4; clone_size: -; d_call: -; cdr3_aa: CASRRDTQETQYF; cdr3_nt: TGTGCCAGCAGACGGGACACGCAAGAGACCCAGTACTTC
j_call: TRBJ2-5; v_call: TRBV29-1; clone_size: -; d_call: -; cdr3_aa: CSVEEAQGTETQYF; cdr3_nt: TGCAGCGTTGAAGAAGCCCAGGGAACTGAGACCCAGTACTTC
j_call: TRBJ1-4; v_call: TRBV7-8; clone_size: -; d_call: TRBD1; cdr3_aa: CASSLESRDSGTNEKLFF; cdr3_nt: TGTGCCAGCAGCTTAGAGTCCCGGGACAGTGGGACTAATGAAAAACTGTTTTTT
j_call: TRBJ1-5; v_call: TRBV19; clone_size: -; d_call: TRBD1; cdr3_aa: CASSTPNRGRGRNQPQHF; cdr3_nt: TGTGCCAGTAGTACGCCCAACAGGGGCAGAGGCCGGAATCAGCCCCAGCATTTT
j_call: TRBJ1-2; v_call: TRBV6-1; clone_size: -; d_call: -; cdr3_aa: CASSEWQVAGYTF; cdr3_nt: TGTGCCAGCAGTGAATGGCAGGTTGCTGGCTACACCTTC
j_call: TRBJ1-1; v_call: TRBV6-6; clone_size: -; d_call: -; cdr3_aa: CASSYPATENTEAFF; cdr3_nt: TGTGCCAGCAGTTACCCAGCGACAGAGAACACTGAAGCTTTCTTT
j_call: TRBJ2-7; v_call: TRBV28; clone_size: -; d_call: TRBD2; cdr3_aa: CASSVARGRNEQYF; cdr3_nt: TGTGCCAGCAGTGTGGCACGCGGGAGAAACGAGCAGTACTTC
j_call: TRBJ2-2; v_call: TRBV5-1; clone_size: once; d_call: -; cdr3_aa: CASQRAANTGELFF; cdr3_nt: TGCGCCAGCCAGCGAGCGGCGAACACCGGGGAGCTGTTTTTT
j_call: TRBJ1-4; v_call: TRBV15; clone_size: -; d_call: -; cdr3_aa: CATSPLGGIKEKLFF; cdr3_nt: TGTGCCACCAGCCCCCTGGGGGGGATTAAGGAAAAACTGTTTTTT
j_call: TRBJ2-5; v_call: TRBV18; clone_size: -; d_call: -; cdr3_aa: CASSRDKGTGETQYF; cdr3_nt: TGTGCCAGCTCCCGAGATAAGGGGACTGGCGAGACCCAGTACTTC
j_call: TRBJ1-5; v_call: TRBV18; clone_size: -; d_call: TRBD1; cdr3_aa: CASSPDRVIQPQHF; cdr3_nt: TGTGCCAGCTCGCCAGACAGGGTAATTCAGCCCCAGCATTTT
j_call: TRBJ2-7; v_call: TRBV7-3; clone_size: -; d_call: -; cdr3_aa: CASSPTGRGSYEQYF; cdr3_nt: TGTGCCAGCAGCCCCACAGGGCGCGGTTCCTACGAGCAGTACTTC
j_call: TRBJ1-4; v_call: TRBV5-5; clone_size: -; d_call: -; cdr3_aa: CASSFQGPREKLFF; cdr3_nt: TGTGCCAGCAGCTTTCAGGGGCCGCGTGAAAAACTGTTTTTT